This record looks at one T cell receptor beta chain sequence and its context. The clone's antigen remains unknown. One base away there is no much larger clone; base qualities are not given. This entry comes from a study of beta chain features in type 1 diabetes (dated by TCRdb to 2016 to 2018). With respect to the entire study: Mean age, gender distribution, total cell number and subset yield did not differ between patients and healthy donors. Naive and central memory subsets were obtained from all 30 or so donors, but regulatory and stem cell-like memory subsets were isolated from only 8 patients and about 8 healthy donors. In the study, TCRB repertoires of sorted circulating CD4+ T cell subsets from recently diagnosed type 1 diabetes patients were compared with those of matched healthy donors. A total of over 90,000,000 sorted cells were examined across all samples, and a strong correlation was observed between cell number per subset and RNA yield.

Each donor gave one peripheral blood draw, averaging roughly 0.11 L, which was collected into heparinised tubes. Using a panel that included CD45RO, CCR7, CD25, CD127, CD95 and CD27, naive, central memory, regulatory and stem cell-like memory CD4+ T cells were sorted on a BD FACSAria II. Purity was above 98% for every sorted population. Right away, PBMCs were isolated by Lymphoprep density gradient centrifugation and were stained directly, with no culture step. Samples were stained and sorted in pairs, with one healthy donor and one patient per experiment, so that batch effects were minimized. The entire amount of isolated RNA was reverse transcribed using the High Capacity cDNA Reverse Transcription Kit, so the sequenced TCRB transcripts were expressed ones. Deep immunoSEQ sequencing was applied to naive, central memory and regulatory T cell samples, giving an average of about 3.6 million total reads per sample. Sorted cells were lysed in RLT buffer and RNA was extracted with DNase-treated RNeasy Micro or Mini kits, depending on cell number. Each cell subset was processed separately to prevent cross-contamination, with patient and healthy donor samples processed together. The immunoSEQ multiplex PCR was used to amplify TCRB sequences from cDNA, generating 87-bp fragments that spanned the CDR3 region. Amplicons were sequenced on the Illumina HiSeq platform. The authors' analysis ran thus. PCR bias was computationally corrected using synthetic template baselines, reads within Hamming distance 2 were collapsed, and singletons that could not be merged were discarded. Reads were aligned against IMGT to assign V, D and J genes, CDR3 length and insertions or deletions at six rearrangement sites. Within each subset, clonotype counts were normalized to sorted cell number, after which true diversity and Gini coefficients were computed with the tcR R package. Repertoire sharing was quantified using the overlap coefficient calculated on TCRB nucleotide sequences. Out-of-frame TCRB sequences from naive cells were analyzed to stand in for the pre-selection repertoire. This is the immuneACCESS table as TCRdb keeps it, with only in-frame sequences that have V and J called. A part of the clones is gone; compared with another copy, unresolved V genes explain less than half, and the rest is unexplained. The V and J calls and clone size are taken from that table; D and trimming were inferred from the DNA. The sample records hundreds of thousands of clones, approximately 10% of which are singletons. Of the sample, 0.015% is held by the ten largest clones.

Here is what the overall study found, with its caveats: Because the HLA sub-analyses included only small numbers of individuals, any influence of HLA type on TCRB rearrangement was left unresolved. Because cDNA was sequenced instead of genomic DNA, highly expressing activated cells could be over-represented, though the groups showed no difference in activation or CD3 levels. At VDJ recombination sites, type 1 diabetes patients had fewer insertions and more deleted nucleotides, which implies abnormalities in thymic rearrangement. PCR might favor shorter templates, but patient and control samples were amplified and corrected together, so any skew would affect both groups equally. Type 1 diabetes patients showed a moderate but significant shortening of TCRB CDR3 length in all four CD4+ subsets. The naive, central memory and regulatory TCRB repertoires appeared to resemble one another more closely among patients than among healthy donors.

The receptor was isolated from a woman in her thirties in good health. Specimen: naive CD4+ T cells from blood. What this sample's cell subset or site label stands for: true naive CD4+ T cells.

This receptor carries the CDR3 CAWIPGLAGAGEQYF. The nucleotides are TGTGCCTGGATACCGGGACTAGCGGGAGCTGGTGAGCAGTACTTC. The chain was built from TRBV30 and TRBJ2-5; TRBD2 lines up with 14 middle nucleotides. The germline V gene (reference sequence) yields GTSNPN for CDR1 and SVGIG for CDR2. At the junction V is shortened by 4 bases and J by 11 bases; bases outside the gene matches: 12. The CDR3 measures 15 amino acids from cysteine to phenylalanine. Only CDR3 DNA is held: 45 bases, read in frame from base 1.